The 30 T cell receptor beta chains below were found in one sample sequenced in a study of blood T cell repertoires in COVID-19 (dated by TCRdb to the early 2020s). Receptor amplification or capture employed the immunoSEQ multiplex PCR assay. Not all clones reach the TCRdb copy of this immuneACCESS table, which keeps in-frame sequences only. Checked studies attribute under half of the gap to unresolved V genes and leave the rest unexplained. The sample has 35,000 to 40,000 clones on record, roughly 80% of them singletons. Jointly, the top ten make up approximately 30% of the sample. The specimen sequenced was peripheral blood. All receptors come from a man older than 75 with active or convalescent COVID-19.

The chain uses TRBV19 and TRBJ2-4, with D unclear. The V end lost 4 bases, the J end lost 8 bases, and 18 bases lay between the germline ends. CDR1 is LNHDA, CDR2 SQIVND, per germline (reference sequence). There are 15 residues in the CDR3. CDR3 nucleotide sequence: TGTGCCAGTAGTAATTTGGGCTATACCAAGGACATTCAGTACTTC. Protein sequence: CASSNLGYTKDIQYF.

This clone was seen more than once but under ten times. The chain links TRBV2 to TRBJ1-3; 7 positions agree with TRBD1. CDR3 size: 17 residues. V lost 6 bases to trimming and J lost 0 bases; unmatched junction nucleotides: 11. Germline CDR1 is SNHLY and CDR2 is FYNNEI. CDR3 loop: CASSGDSPKSSGNTIYF. The CDR3 coding sequence is TGTGCCAGCAGCGGGGACAGCCCCAAGAGCTCTGGAAACACCATATATTTT.

This chain uses TRBV3-1 (or the pseudogene TRBV3-2) with TRBJ1-2, with unresolved D. CDR1 is LGHDT and CDR2 is YNNKEL in the germline V gene (reference sequence). V was trimmed by 2 bases and J by 2 bases, leaving 12 bases between them. This CDR3 spans 15 amino acids. The CDR3 DNA follows: TGTGCCAGCAGCCAATTCGGGGTTTCAAACTATGGCTACACCTTC. Translated: CASSQFGVSNYGYTF.

About this clone itself: Other DNA sequences within the sample encode an identical CDR3. The V and J genes are TRBV11-3 and TRBJ2-3; D unresolved. Germline CDR1 reads SGHNT; CDR2 reads YENEEA. The CDR3 length is 14 residues. Trimming removed 1 base at V and 3 bases at J, with 8 bases between. CDR3 nucleotide sequence: TGTGCCAGCAGCTTAGTTACTAATACAGATACGCAGTATTTT. It specifies CASSLVTNTDTQYF.

This chain connects TRBV6-5 to TRBJ2-1; D is unclear. The CDR3 covers 14 residues. V was clipped by 7 bases and J by 6 bases, with 16 bases between them. Germline CDR1 is MNHEY and CDR2 is SVGAGI. The CDR3 loop reads CASISSPPGNEQFF. The CDR3 coding sequence is TGTGCCAGCATTTCCTCCCCCCCGGGCAATGAGCAGTTCTTC.

The V gene is TRBV7-9, the J gene TRBJ2-1, with TRBD2 identical over 9 bases. Germline assignment: CDR1 SEHNR and CDR2 FQNEAQ (reference sequence). This CDR3 region has 17 residues. V was pared by 3 bases and J by 0 bases, with 6 bases of the junction left unmatched. The CDR3 nucleotides read TGTGCCAGCAGCTTTAAACCTAGCGGGAACTCCTACAATGAGCAGTTCTTC. As protein: CASSFKPSGNSYNEQFF. The full variable domain, its missing parts supplied by reference TRBV7-9 and TRBJ2-1, is DTGVSQNPRHKITKRGQNVTFRCDPISEHNRLYWYRQTLGQGPEFLTYFQNEAQLEKSRLLSDRFSAERPKGSFSTLEIQRTEQGDSAMYLCASSFKPSGNSYNEQFFGPGTRLTVL.

The table lists this clone with a count of one. CDR3 sequence reads: CASSPTSGSQPSASYNEQFF. The CDR3 nucleotides read TGTGCCAGCTCACCTACTAGCGGGAGCCAACCTTCGGCGAGTTACAATGAGCAGTTCTTC. The chain couples TRBV18 to TRBJ2-1, with 11 bases fitting TRBD2. V was pared by 3 bases and J by 4 bases, with 17 bases of the junction left unmatched. Germline CDR1 and CDR2: KGHSH and LQKENI. The CDR3 runs to 20 residues.

This rearrangement joins TRBV7-3 to TRBJ2-3; 10 bases map to TRBD2. Germline V lookup: CDR1 SGHTA, CDR2 FQGTGA. This CDR3 is 17 amino acids long. Trimming cost V 5 bases and J 0 bases; bases outside gene matches: 8. The CDR3 loop reads CASSPTGLAASTDTQYF. In nucleotides, the CDR3 is TGTGCCAGCAGCCCCACCGGACTAGCGGCTAGCACAGATACGCAGTATTTT.

V and J are TRBV6-2 or TRBV6-3 and TRBJ2-3; the match to TRBD1 covers 8 bases. Germline CDR1 MNHEY, CDR2 SVGEGT. This CDR3 comprises 14 residues. Trimming took 4 bases from V and 2 from J; bases not matched to a gene: 2. CDR3: CASSLGQATDTQYF. The CDR3 DNA reads as TGTGCCAGCAGTTTGGGACAGGCCACAGATACGCAGTATTTT.

The chain couples TRBV9 to TRBJ1-2; D gene uncertain. The germline gives CDR1 SGDLS, CDR2 YYNGEE. This CDR3 is 10 amino acids long. V dropped 8 bases and J dropped 3 bases, with 5 bases sitting between them. DNA of the CDR3: TGTGCCAGTCGAGACTATGGCTACACCTTC. Its translation: CASRDYGYTF.

The V and J genes are TRBV7-2 and TRBJ1-6; no definite D call. Trimming removed 5 bases at V and 5 bases at J, with 10 bases between. The CDR3 contains 14 residues. Per germline, CDR1 SGHTA and CDR2 FQGNSA. The CDR3 region is CASSRTPDNSPLHF. The CDR3 DNA follows: TGTGCCAGCAGCCGTACACCCGATAATTCACCCCTCCACTTT.

The chain is built from TRBV15 and TRBJ2-3; 7 bases are shared with TRBD2. Germline CDR1 is LNHNV and CDR2 is YYDKDF (reference sequence). With V trimmed by 2 bases and J by 1 base, 6 bases remained unmatched. CDR3 length equals 16 residues. The CDR3 sequence: CATSRRSGIGTDTQYF. In nucleotides, the CDR3 is TGTGCCACCAGCAGACGGAGCGGGATCGGCACAGATACGCAGTATTTT.

The chain couples TRBV5-4 to TRBJ2-1; TRBD2 agrees at 10 bases. Trimming removed 0 bases from V and 7 bases from J; junction bases left unmatched: 13. This CDR3 has 18 amino acids. Germline-derived CDR1 and CDR2 are SGHNT and YYREEE (reference sequence). The CDR3 DNA sequence: TGTGCCAGCAGCTTGGCCGGGCTAGCGGGAGAAGTGAGGAATGAGCAGTTCTTC. This gives the protein CASSLAGLAGEVRNEQFF.

The chain uses TRBV18 and TRBJ2-3; 7 bases are a match to TRBD1. The CDR3 totals 15 residues. Germline V gene sequence: CDR1 KGHSH, CDR2 LQKENI. V shed 0 bases, J shed 6 bases, and the junction held 6 bases outside the gene matches. CDR3 amino acids: CASSPPGTALDTQYF. The CDR3 region has the DNA TGTGCCAGCTCACCACCCGGGACAGCATTGGATACGCAGTATTTT.

The J gene is TRBJ1-4, the V gene TRBV5-1, with a possible D match to TRBD1 (6 bases). The V and J ends lost 0 bases and 7 bases respectively, with 10 bases between them. The CDR3 is made up of 14 amino acids. The germline V gene has CDR1 SGHRS and CDR2 YFSETQ. The DNA for the CDR3 is TGCGCCAGCAGCTTGGCAGGGGTGGGTGAAAAACTGTTTTTT. It yields the protein CASSLAGVGEKLFF.

This clone was detected a few times. The chain is built from TRBV11-3 and TRBJ2-1; a possible D gene is TRBD1 (5 bases). There are 12 residues in the CDR3. Germline CDR1 is SGHNT and CDR2 is YENEEA. V lost 4 bases and J 9 bases, leaving 10 bases between the germline ends. CDR3 in DNA: TGTGCCAGCAGCTCTTGGGGCGGTGAGCAGTTCTTC. Residues: CASSSWGGEQFF.

The chain has TRBV7-3 and TRBJ2-2; D is possibly TRBD1 (6 bases). V gave up 5 bases and J gave up 3 bases, with 16 bases separating them. The CDR3 runs 16 residues. CDR1 is SGHTA and CDR2 is FQGTGA in the germline V gene. CDR3 coding DNA: TGTGCCAGCAGCCCTAACCCCGGACAGTACACCGGGGAGCTGTTTTTT. It yields the protein CASSPNPGQYTGELFF.

The CDR3 here is CASSFSRGNSPLHF. DNA of the CDR3: TGTGCCAGCAGCTTCAGCAGGGGGAATTCACCCCTCCACTTT. The chain has TRBV7-2 and TRBJ1-6; 7 bases fit TRBD1. V lost 3 bases and J lost 7; bases outside the gene matches: 3. This CDR3 has 14 amino acids. The germline CDR1 and CDR2 sequences are SGHTA and FQGNSA. The full variable domain, in which reference TRBV7-2 and TRBJ1-6 provide the parts outside the CDR3, is GAGVSQSPSNKVTEKGKDVELRCDPISGHTALYWYRQSLGQGLEFLIYFQGNSAPDKSGLPSDRFSAERTGGSVSTLTIQRTQQEDSAVYLCASSFSRGNSPLHFGNGTRLTVT.

This clone was seen a few times. The chain has TRBV19 and TRBJ1-4, with 8 bases that match TRBD1. Germline CDR1 reads LNHDA; CDR2 reads SQIVND (reference sequence). The CDR3 extends over 15 amino acids. V lost 5 bases, J lost 8 bases, and 10 bases stayed unmatched. The CDR3 DNA sequence: TGTGCCAGTAGTGACACAGGGGGAGGACAAGAAAAACTGTTTTTT. Translating gives CASSDTGGGQEKLFF.

This clone was observed a few times. V gene TRBV6-2 or TRBV6-3 combines with J gene TRBJ1-2, with D possibly matching TRBD1 (6 bases). The germline gives CDR1 MNHEY, CDR2 SVGEGT. The CDR3 totals 14 residues. Trimming removed 0 bases from V and 6 bases from J, with 11 bases in between. The CDR3 DNA sequence: TGTGCCAGCAGTTACTCTCAGGGGTCTGATGGCTACACCTTC. Amino acids: CASSYSQGSDGYTF.

V usage is TRBV19 and J usage is TRBJ2-7; 8 bases align to TRBD2. From germline, CDR1 is LNHDA and CDR2 SQIVND (reference sequence). Trimming cost V 7 bases and J 0 bases; bases outside gene matches: 5. This CDR3 comprises 14 residues. The CDR3 spells CASKLAVSSYEQYF. For the CDR3, the DNA is TGTGCCAGTAAACTAGCGGTGAGCTCCTACGAGCAGTACTTC.

The count of this clone is one. The gene calls are TRBV4-2 and TRBJ2-3; 8 nucleotides line up with TRBD2. This CDR3 has 15 amino acids. The ends lost 0 bases at V and 5 bases at J; junction bases unmatched: 4. The V gene's germline CDR1 is LGHNA and CDR2 YNFKEQ. Here the CDR3 DNA reads TGTGCCAGCAGCCAAGAGCGGGGGGCTGTAGATACGCAGTATTTT. The encoded protein is CASSQERGAVDTQYF.

The chain links TRBV6-2 or TRBV6-3 to TRBJ2-7; 9 nucleotides line up with TRBD1. The CDR3 loop spans 15 amino acids. J was trimmed by 0 bases and V by 2 bases; bases with no gene match: 2. Germline V CDR1 and CDR2: MNHEY, SVGEGT. The CDR3 sequence is CASSYDRGISYEQYF. The CDR3 nucleotides are TGTGCCAGCAGTTACGACAGGGGGATCTCCTACGAGCAGTACTTC.

The V and J genes are TRBV5-1 and TRBJ2-6, with D unclear. Germline V gives CDR1 SGHRS, CDR2 YFSETQ. The CDR3 is made up of 16 amino acids. V was trimmed by 1 base and J by 0 bases, leaving 8 bases between them. The DNA for the CDR3 is TGCGCCAGCAGCTTGTCCAGTTACTCTGGGGCCAACGTCCTGACTTTC. Its protein is CASSLSSYSGANVLTF.

The rearrangement links TRBV27 to TRBJ1-5; a weak D match, TRBD1 (5 bases). Trimming shortened V by 5 bases and J by 2 bases, and 16 bases separated the two germline ends. Germline lookup yields CDR1 MNHEY and CDR2 SMNVEV (reference sequence). CDR3 length: 16 residues. CDR3: CASSRSPGGGNQPQHF. The CDR3 bases are TGTGCCAGCAGTCGTTCACCGGGGGGAGGCAATCAGCCCCAGCATTTT.

The chain joins TRBV6-5 to TRBJ1-1; 7 bases match TRBD1. The CDR3 has 13 residues. Germline-derived CDR1 and CDR2 are MNHEY and SVGAGI. Unmatched junction bases numbered 6, after V lost 6 bases and J lost 5 bases. The CDR3 nucleotides read TGTGCCAGCAGGACAGGGTGGATTACTGAAGCTTTCTTT. Protein: CASRTGWITEAFF.

The V and J genes are TRBV7-2 and TRBJ2-5; 9 bases map to TRBD2. The germline V gene has CDR1 SGHTA and CDR2 FQGNSA. Losses at the gene ends were 1 base for V and 4 bases for J; bases not matched to a gene: 13. CDR3 length: 18 residues. The CDR3 here is CASSLGTSASISAETQYF. Here the CDR3 DNA reads TGTGCCAGCAGCTTAGGGACTAGCGCTAGCATTTCGGCAGAGACCCAGTACTTC. Filled out from reference TRBV7-2 and TRBJ2-5, the complete variable domain reads GAGVSQSPSNKVTEKGKDVELRCDPISGHTALYWYRQSLGQGLEFLIYFQGNSAPDKSGLPSDRFSAERTGGSVSTLTIQRTQQEDSAVYLCASSLGTSASISAETQYFGPGTRLLVL.

V usage is TRBV11-2 and J usage is TRBJ2-7; 12 nucleotides agree with TRBD2. This CDR3 contains 12 residues. Looked up from germline, CDR1 is SGHAT and CDR2 is FQNNGV. Germline trimming cut 8 bases from V and 4 bases from J; bases unmatched to any gene: 0. CDR3 bases: TGTGCCAGCCTAGCGGGAGGGTACGAGCAGTACTTC. This encodes CASLAGGYEQYF.

This clone came up once. The chain employs TRBV7-8 and TRBJ1-6; the D gene is possibly TRBD1 (6 bases). The CDR3 covers 19 residues. V gave up 1 base and J gave up 4 bases, with 20 bases separating them. Germline lookup yields CDR1 SGHVS and CDR2 FQNEAQ. CDR3 bases: TGTGCCAGCAGCTTAGTACAGGGCCCCCAACTATTTTATAATTCACCCCTCCACTTT. Its translation: CASSLVQGPQLFYNSPLHF.

V gene TRBV5-4 combines with J gene TRBJ1-2, with D maybe TRBD1 (6 bases). This CDR3 is built from 14 residues. V was pared by 2 bases and J by 4 bases, with 12 bases between. The germline CDR1 and CDR2 sequences are SGHNT and YYREEE (reference sequence). The DNA for the CDR3 is TGTGCCAGCAGCTTCGGGGGGCGAGGCTATGGCTACACCTTC. Amino acids: CASSFGGRGYGYTF.